This T cell receptor beta chain was sequenced in a study of blood T cells in healthy people across ages. Combining a sample-barcoded 5' primer with a J-beta primer mix, a second PCR ran for roughly 6 to 12 cycles. Via MiXCR, TCRdb re-called the 5' RACE reads, giving one row per CDR3 protein. This repertoire shows about 930,000 distinct CDR3 sequences, 25% to 35% found once; its top ten account for 10%. In regard to this clonotype: Its antigen is as yet unknown.

Study findings and constraints: One million T cells yielded diversity estimates that were considered underestimates.

The CDR3 totals 12 residues. Germline CDR1 SEHNR, CDR2 FQNEAQ (reference sequence). The V and J ends lost 8 bases and 0 bases respectively, with 5 bases between them. These data also formed part of another study, on T cells of mothers and their children.

The chain recombines TRBV7-9 with TRBJ1-5; the D is unclear. This receptor was obtained from a woman aged 40 to 50 in good health. The sequencing input was blood. The CDR3 loop reads CASGYSNQPQHF. The CDR3 DNA reads as TGTGCCAGCGGGTATAGCAATCAGCCCCAGCATTTT.